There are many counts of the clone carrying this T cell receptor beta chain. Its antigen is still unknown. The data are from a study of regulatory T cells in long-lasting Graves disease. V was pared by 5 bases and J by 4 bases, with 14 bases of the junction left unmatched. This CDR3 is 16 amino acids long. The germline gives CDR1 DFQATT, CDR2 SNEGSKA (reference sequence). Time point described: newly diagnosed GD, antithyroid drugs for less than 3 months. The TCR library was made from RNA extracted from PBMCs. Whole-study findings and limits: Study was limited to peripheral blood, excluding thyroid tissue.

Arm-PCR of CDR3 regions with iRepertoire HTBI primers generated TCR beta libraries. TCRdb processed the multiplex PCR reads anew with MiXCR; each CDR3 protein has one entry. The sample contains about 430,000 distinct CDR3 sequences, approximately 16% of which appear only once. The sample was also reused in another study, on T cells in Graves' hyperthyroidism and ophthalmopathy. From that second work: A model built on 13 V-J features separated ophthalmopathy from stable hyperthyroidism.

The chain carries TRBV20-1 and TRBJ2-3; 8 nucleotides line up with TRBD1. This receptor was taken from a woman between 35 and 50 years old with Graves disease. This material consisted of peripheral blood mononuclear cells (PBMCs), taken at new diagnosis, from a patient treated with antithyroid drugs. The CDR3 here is CSAHYEDRDYADTQYF. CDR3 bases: TGCAGTGCTCACTATGAGGACAGGGATTACGCAGATACGCAGTATTTT.